These 22 T cell receptor beta chains originate from one sample sequenced in a study of cytomegalovirus exposure and HLA in healthy donors. The PCR made use of 60 Vbeta and 13 Jbeta primers. Clones were read by immunoSEQ multiplex PCR, and TCRdb kept only the in-frame ones, dropping some. The sample shows some 170,000 clones, roughly 82% of them seen only once. Specimen: PBMCs. These receptors all come from a man in his fifties in good health and CMV-seropositive.

J is TRBJ1-4 and V is TRBV5-4; 9 positions match TRBD1. The trim removed 3 bases at V and 4 bases at J, leaving 10 bases unmatched. CDR1 SGHNT and CDR2 YYREEE come from the germline V gene (reference sequence). CDR3 length: 17 amino acids. The CDR3 spells CASSSSLGQGRNEKLFF. CDR3 bases: TGTGCCAGCAGCTCCTCTCTCGGACAGGGGCGTAATGAAAAACTGTTTTTT.

Here the CDR3 DNA reads TGTGCCAGTAGCTATTATGGACAATCGGGTACTGAAGCTTTCTTT. Amino acid sequence: CASSYYGQSGTEAFF. This chain links TRBV19 with TRBJ1-1; perhaps TRBD1 as D (5 bases). CDR3 length: 15 residues. Germline V gene lookup returns CDR1 LNHDA and CDR2 SQIVND (reference sequence). Trimming cost V 6 bases and J 5 bases, with 19 bases left between them.

This clone was seen a few times. This chain links TRBV10-3 with TRBJ2-7, with D tentatively TRBD1 (6 bases). Germline V gives CDR1 ENHRY, CDR2 SYGVKD. V was shortened by 7 bases and J by 2 bases, with 12 bases between the two germline ends. The CDR3 spans 13 residues. The CDR3 DNA sequence: TGTGCCATCACCGAGGGACAAGCCTACGAGCAGTACTTC. Residues: CAITEGQAYEQYF.

The chain joins TRBV6-1 to TRBJ1-1; possibly TRBD1 for D (6 bases). Per germline, CDR1 MNHNS and CDR2 SASEGT. The ends were cut back, 7 bases at V and 5 bases at J, with 17 bases in the middle. This CDR3 region has 14 residues. The CDR3 loop reads CASTGGTGWTEAFF. In DNA, the CDR3 is TGTGCCAGCACCGGAGGAACAGGGTGGACTGAAGCTTTCTTT.

This sequence joins TRBV5-4 and TRBJ2-5; D gene uncertain. V was pared by 4 bases and J by 0 bases, with 7 bases between. The CDR3 totals 13 residues. Germline loops: CDR1 SGHNT, CDR2 YYREEE (reference sequence). The CDR3 coding sequence is TGTGCCAGCAGCCCCGCGAACCAAGAGACCCAGTACTTC. Translation: CASSPANQETQYF.

The rearrangement joins TRBV7-2 to TRBJ2-2; maybe TRBD1 (6 bases). Germline V CDR1 and CDR2: SGHTA, FQGNSA. V was clipped by 1 base and J by 5 bases, with 8 bases between them. The CDR3 covers 14 residues. CDR3 sequence reads: CASSLDRATGELFF. CDR3 nucleotide sequence: TGTGCCAGCAGCTTAGACAGGGCGACCGGGGAGCTGTTTTTT.

The chain carries TRBV11-2 and TRBJ2-5; D might be TRBD1 (5 bases). The V gene's germline CDR1 is SGHAT and CDR2 FQNNGV. This CDR3 has 15 residues. Between the trimmed V and J ends, which lost 4 bases and 1 base, there was a span of 13 bases. In nucleotides, the CDR3 is TGTGCCAGCAGCTCATTCTCAGGGTCCCAAGAGACCCAGTACTTC. This gives the protein CASSSFSGSQETQYF.

This clone was found once. This sequence joins TRBV11-2 and TRBJ1-3, with D uncertain. The CDR3 consists of 16 residues. V lost 1 base and J lost 0, with 10 bases in between. Germline V gene sequence: CDR1 SGHAT, CDR2 FQNNGV. This CDR3 reads CASSLVGGSSGNTIYF. CDR3 DNA sequence: TGTGCCAGCAGCTTAGTCGGAGGATCCTCTGGAAACACCATATATTTT.

This rearrangement joins TRBV19 to TRBJ1-5; 7 bases line up with TRBD1. This CDR3 is built from 15 residues. Germline V lookup: CDR1 LNHDA, CDR2 SQIVND (reference sequence). The V gene end was trimmed by 5 bases and the J gene end by 3 bases; junction bases not matched to a gene: 7. The CDR3 nucleotides read TGTGCCAGTAGTGCCGGACAGGTTTACAATCAGCCCCAGCATTTT. Translated: CASSAGQVYNQPQHF.

V is TRBV5-1 and J is TRBJ1-3; D possibly corresponds to TRBD1 (5 bases). Deletions cut 0 bases from V and 3 bases from J, with 16 bases between. Germline assignment: CDR1 SGHRS and CDR2 YFSETQ. CDR3 size: 17 residues. In nucleotides, the CDR3 is TGCGCCAGCAGCTTGGAAGCGGGGCCCGCTGGTGGAAACACCATATATTTT. Encoded protein: CASSLEAGPAGGNTIYF.

V usage is TRBV7-2 and J usage is TRBJ1-3; 8 bases are shared with TRBD1. Germline V gene lookup returns CDR1 SGHTA and CDR2 FQGNSA. This CDR3 region has 14 residues. The V gene end was trimmed by 3 bases and the J gene end by 4 bases; junction bases not matched to a gene: 2. The chain's CDR3 is CASSLDRVGNTIYF. The CDR3 region has the DNA TGTGCCAGCAGCTTGGACAGGGTCGGAAACACCATATATTTT.

The chain employs TRBV4-1 and TRBJ1-5; D not resolved. The V gene's germline CDR1 is MGHRA and CDR2 YSYEKL. The CDR3 contains 16 residues. Trimming cost V 3 bases and J 0 bases, with 12 bases left between them. The CDR3 DNA reads as TGCGCCAGCAGCCAGGCATCCAGGATTAGCAATCAGCCCCAGCATTTT. Its protein product is CASSQASRISNQPQHF.

The J gene is TRBJ1-2, the V gene TRBV5-5; 8 positions agree with TRBD1. The CDR3 totals 16 residues. The ends lost 6 bases at V and 2 bases at J; junction bases unmatched: 12. Germline V gene data show CDR1 as SGHKS and CDR2 as YYEKEE (reference sequence). The DNA of the CDR3 is TGTGCCAGCACCCTTCAGGGGGCGCAACGCAACTATGGCTACACCTTC. This gives the protein CASTLQGAQRNYGYTF. The full variable domain, with the rest looked up from reference TRBV5-5 and TRBJ1-2, is DAGVTQSPTHLIKTRGQQVTLRCSPISGHKSVSWYQQVLGQGPQFIFQYYEKEERGRGNFPDRFSARQFPNYSSELNVNALLLGDSALYLCASTLQGAQRNYGYTFGSGTRLTVV.

CDR3 sequence reads: CASSLGPSNYEQYF. The CDR3 DNA reads as TGCGCCAGCAGCTTGGGTCCATCAAACTACGAGCAGTACTTC. The chain has TRBV5-1 and TRBJ2-7; no clear D gene. In germline, CDR1 is SGHRS, CDR2 YFSETQ. The V and J ends lost 0 bases and 3 bases respectively, with 10 bases between them. CDR3 length: 14 residues.

CDR3 sequence reads: CASSMGTGGNLETQYF. DNA for the CDR3: TGTGCCAGCAGCATGGGGACAGGGGGTAATTTGGAGACCCAGTACTTC. The J gene is TRBJ2-5, the V gene TRBV5-8; TRBD1 aligns across 11 bases. Germline values: CDR1 SGHTS, CDR2 YDEGEE. The CDR3 consists of 16 residues. The trim removed 4 bases at V and 5 bases at J, leaving 10 bases unmatched.

The chain joins TRBV9 to TRBJ2-2, with D possibly matching TRBD2 (5 bases). V was cut by 4 bases and J by 1 base, with 11 bases left in between. There are 15 residues in the CDR3. Germline lookup yields CDR1 SGDLS and CDR2 YYNGEE. In DNA, the CDR3 is TGTGCCAGCAGCCCCCGGACTTGGAACACCGGGGAGCTGTTTTTT. Encoded protein: CASSPRTWNTGELFF.

V is TRBV7-8 and J is TRBJ2-1, with 11 bases aligning to TRBD2. J lost 7 bases, V lost 4 bases, and 12 bases had no gene match. This CDR3 is built from 17 residues. Germline CDR1 and CDR2: SGHVS and FQNEAQ. CDR3 loop: CASSSLMTSGVTNEQFF. In DNA, the CDR3 is TGTGCCAGCAGCTCGCTGATGACTAGCGGGGTAACAAATGAGCAGTTCTTC.

The chain joins TRBV5-3 to TRBJ2-7; 9 bases are a match to TRBD2. TRBV5-3 counts as an open reading frame of uncertain function. The CDR3 contains 16 residues. The V gene end was trimmed by 0 bases and the J gene end by 4 bases; junction bases not matched to a gene: 8. In DNA form, the CDR3 reads TGTGCCAGAAGCTTGGATAAACTAGCGGGCCAGTACGAGCAGTACTTC. The encoded protein is CARSLDKLAGQYEQYF.

CDR3 sequence: CASSLTGAGYTF. CDR3 nucleotide sequence: TGTGCCAGCAGCTTAACTGGGGCCGGCTACACCTTC. The chain has TRBV7-3 and TRBJ1-2; tentative D call: TRBD1 (5 bases). This CDR3 comprises 12 residues. Germline-derived CDR1 and CDR2 are SGHTA and FQGTGA. The V and J ends lost 0 bases and 8 bases respectively, with 7 bases between them.

V is TRBV6-1 and J is TRBJ2-7, with 8 bases that match TRBD1. Germline CDR1 MNHNS, CDR2 SASEGT. Germline trimming cut 8 bases from V and 5 bases from J; bases unmatched to any gene: 11. The CDR3 has 14 residues. The CDR3 loop is CASWTGQDFHEQYF. The CDR3 nucleotides are TGTGCCAGCTGGACGGGACAGGACTTCCACGAGCAGTACTTC.

The rearrangement links TRBV7-3 to TRBJ2-3; tentative D call: TRBD1 (5 bases). Germline CDR1 reads SGHTA; CDR2 reads FQGTGA. This CDR3 has 14 residues. Trimming removed 2 bases from V and 3 bases from J, with 9 bases in between. The CDR3 DNA is TGTGCCAGCAGCTTAGTAAAGGGGACAGATACGCAGTATTTT. This encodes CASSLVKGTDTQYF.

This chain links TRBV7-6 with TRBJ1-1, with D tentatively TRBD1 (6 bases). There are 15 residues in the CDR3. Per the germline V gene, CDR1 is SGHVS and CDR2 is FNYEAQ. Deletions cut 3 bases from V and 3 bases from J, with 14 bases between. The CDR3: CASSFGGQRYTEAFF. The CDR3 DNA follows: TGTGCCAGCAGCTTCGGTGGACAGCGATACACTGAAGCTTTCTTT. Full variable domain (remainder filled in from reference TRBV7-6 and TRBJ1-1): GAGVSQSPRYKVTKRGQDVALRCDPISGHVSLYWYRQALGQGPEFLTYFNYEAQQDKSGLPNDRFSAERPEGSISTLTIQRTEQRDSAMYRCASSFGGQRYTEAFFGQGTRLTVV.